This is a list of T cell receptor beta chains from one sample in a study of molecular identifiers for immune sequencing clone quantification. In TCRdb, the PCR reads were re-called with MiXCR into one record per CDR3 protein. Of about 510,000 distinct CDR3 sequences in the sample, 20% to 25% are singletons; the top ten hold around 0.84%. Sequencing input: naive CD8+ T cells from blood, with Jurkat cell RNA spiked in. The origin of the receptors is a human donor in good health. Some libraries in this study had Jurkat cell RNA spiked in. CDR3s include the opening cysteine and the closing phenylalanine or tryptophan. A D gene is named only where the DNA matches it firmly. For some rows the clone size is stated as once, few or many, or as a class when expanded; others skip it.

v_call	j_call	d_call	cdr3_length	clone_size	cdr3_aa	cdr3_nt
TRBV12-3/TRBV12-4	TRBJ2-7	.	13	.	CASSFSGADEQHF	TGTGCCAGCAGTTTTTCAGGGGCGGACGAGCAGCACTTC
TRBV7-6	TRBJ1-6	.	15	few	CASSYDSSYNSPLHF	TGTGCCAGCAGCTACGACAGCTCCTATAATTCACCCCTCCACTTT
TRBV30	TRBJ2-5	.	11	few	CAWSWGETQYF	TGTGCCTGGAGTTGGGGAGAGACCCAGTACTTC
TRBV28	TRBJ2-7	.	15	many	CASRQPGRRTYEQYF	TGTGCCAGCAGGCAACCGGGGCGAAGGACCTACGAGCAGTACTTC
TRBV6-5	TRBJ2-1	.	13	.	CASSRLRDYEQFF	TGTGCCAGCAGTAGACTCAGGGATTATGAGCAGTTCTTC
TRBV6-2/TRBV6-3	TRBJ2-2	.	13	few	CASTPYHTGELFF	TGTGCCAGCACCCCCTATCACACCGGGGAGCTGTTTTTT
TRBV4-3	TRBJ2-3	.	15	many	CASSQVEGRGDTQYF	TGCGCCAGCAGCCAAGTGGAGGGCCGGGGAGATACGCAGTATTTT
TRBV20-1	TRBJ1-1	.	12	.	CSATTGNTEAFF	TGCAGTGCCACGACAGGGAACACTGAAGCTTTCTTT
TRBV7-6	TRBJ2-5	.	14	few	CASSPSGAKETQYF	TGTGCCAGCAGCCCCTCCGGGGCCAAAGAGACCCAGTACTTC
TRBV27	TRBJ1-1	.	15	.	CASSLYPQAANEAFF	TGTGCCAGCAGTTTATATCCTCAGGCGGCAAATGAAGCTTTCTTT
TRBV3-1	TRBJ2-5	.	18	.	CASSQDLGSIPSGETQYF	TGTGCCAGCAGCCAAGATTTAGGATCCATACCATCGGGGGAGACCCAGTACTTC
TRBV4-1	TRBJ2-1	.	16	many	CASSQGRGAGSNEQFF	TGCGCCAGCAGCCAAGGACGGGGGGCCGGTTCCAATGAGCAGTTCTTC
TRBV28	TRBJ2-1	.	15	many	CASSNEVPQPYEQFF	TGTGCCAGCTCCAATGAAGTCCCCCAGCCGTATGAGCAGTTCTTC
TRBV11-2	TRBJ2-1	TRBD2	16	.	CASSLNPGLPYNEQFF	TGTGCCAGCAGCTTAAACCCGGGACTACCATACAATGAGCAGTTCTTC
TRBV19	TRBJ2-3	.	15	.	CASTLVARGTDTQYF	TGTGCCAGTACCCTAGTAGCGAGAGGCACAGATACGCAGTATTTT
TRBV30	TRBJ2-1	.	12	few	CAWSVISNEQFF	TGTGCCTGGAGTGTAATTTCCAATGAGCAGTTCTTC
TRBV4-1	TRBJ2-3	.	17	.	CASSLLLVWGSTDTQYF	TGCGCCAGCAGCCTCCTTTTGGTTTGGGGGAGCACAGATACGCAGTATTTT
TRBV30	TRBJ1-5	.	13	few	CAWTHGVNQPQHF	TGTGCCTGGACCCACGGGGTAAATCAGCCCCAGCATTTT
TRBV27	TRBJ2-1	.	12	few	CASSPRVDEQFF	TGTGCCAGCAGTCCCAGGGTCGATGAGCAGTTCTTC
TRBV6-6	TRBJ2-7	TRBD2	17	few	CASSYSAQRGGSDEQYF	TGTGCCAGCAGTTACTCGGCCCAGCGGGGGGGATCAGACGAGCAGTACTTC
TRBV4-3	TRBJ1-2	TRBD1	16	.	CASSQFTGTGDYGYTF	TGCGCCAGCAGCCAATTTACCGGGACAGGAGATTATGGCTACACCTTC
TRBV4-1	TRBJ2-3	TRBD2	16	many	CASSLSSGGSTDTQYF	TGCGCCAGCAGCCTCAGTAGCGGGGGAAGCACAGATACGCAGTATTTT
TRBV27	TRBJ1-3	.	14	.	CASSLGRAGNTIYF	TGTGCCAGCAGTTTGGGCAGAGCTGGAAACACCATATATTTT
TRBV27	TRBJ2-2	.	14	.	CASSLGPFTGELFF	TGTGCCAGCAGTTTAGGACCGTTTACCGGGGAGCTGTTTTTT
TRBV7-9	TRBJ2-1	TRBD2	16	many	CASSRHTSGPYNEQFF	TGTGCCAGCAGCCGCCACACTAGCGGGCCCTACAATGAGCAGTTCTTC
TRBV12-3/TRBV12-4	TRBJ2-7	.	15	few	CASSTDRITGYEQYF	TGTGCCAGCAGTACGGACAGAATCACCGGCTACGAGCAGTACTTC
TRBV7-2	TRBJ2-5	TRBD2	16	many	CASSLVRSGGQETQYF	TGTGCCAGCAGCTTAGTCCGATCGGGGGGGCAAGAGACCCAGTACTTC
TRBV16	TRBJ1-5	.	15	many	CASSQLEGSNQPQHF	TGTGCCAGCAGCCAATTAGAGGGGAGCAATCAGCCCCAGCATTTT
TRBV9	TRBJ2-3	TRBD2	16	many	CASSATSGRFTDTQYF	TGTGCCAGCAGCGCCACTAGCGGGAGGTTTACAGATACGCAGTATTTT
TRBV16	TRBJ1-1	.	11	few	CASSGGNEAFF	TGTGCCAGCAGTGGAGGGAATGAAGCTTTCTTT
TRBV19	TRBJ1-2	.	17	few	CASSPVLGGARDYGYTF	TGTGCCAGTAGTCCCGTACTGGGGGGCGCCCGCGACTATGGCTACACCTTC
TRBV2	TRBJ1-3	.	14	.	CASTPGQGRNTIFF	TGTGCCAGCACCCCGGGGCAGGGGAGAAACACCATATTTTTT
TRBV19	TRBJ2-3	.	13	.	CASGRLGGDTQYF	TGTGCCAGTGGTAGACTAGGAGGAGATACGCAGTATTTT
TRBV4-1	TRBJ2-7	.	15	few	CASSQDQMALGEQYF	TGCGCCAGCAGCCAAGATCAAATGGCGTTGGGCGAGCAGTACTTC
TRBV27	TRBJ2-3	.	16	.	CASSLSWEASTDTQYF	TGTGCCAGCAGTTTATCATGGGAGGCGAGCACAGATACGCAGTATTTT
TRBV5-5	TRBJ2-2	.	13	many	CASSPDLPGELFF	TGTGCCAGCAGCCCAGACCTTCCCGGGGAGCTGTTTTTT
TRBV7-9	TRBJ2-2	TRBD1	16	few	CASSYTTGGDTGELFF	TGTGCCAGCAGCTACACGACAGGGGGTGACACCGGGGAGCTGTTTTTT